A selection of T cell receptor beta chains follows, all from one sample in a study of technical replicates of blood from several donors. The method was immunoSEQ multiplex PCR; TCRdb's version includes in-frame clones alone and lacks a portion of them. The sample records 83,000 or so clones, just over 90% being singletons. The sample consisted of T cells isolated from PBMCs. The receptor source for this set is a human donor in good health. Both conserved end residues are part of each CDR3. A D gene is named only where the DNA matches it firmly. The listing skips clone size in some rows; elsewhere it reads once, few, many or a size class.

len	j_gene	d_gene	abundance	v_gene	CDR3aa	CDR3nt
17	TRBJ2-1	TRBD2	-	TRBV19	CASTPGGLAGASNEQFF	TGTGCCAGTACCCCCGGGGGACTAGCGGGGGCATCCAATGAGCAGTTCTTC
14	TRBJ2-1	-	-	TRBV27	CASSWGSSYNEQFF	TGTGCCAGCAGCTGGGGCAGCTCCTACAATGAGCAGTTCTTC
14	TRBJ1-2	-	-	TRBV27	CASRPPGLRYGYTF	TGTGCCAGCAGACCCCCTGGACTACGGTATGGCTACACCTTC
15	TRBJ2-2	TRBD2	-	TRBV5-4	CASSVELAGAGELFF	TGTGCCAGCAGCGTGGAACTAGCGGGAGCCGGGGAGCTGTTTTTT
17	TRBJ1-2	TRBD1	-	TRBV9	CASSSPGTGLWDYGYTF	TGTGCCAGCAGCTCCCCCGGGACAGGGCTCTGGGACTATGGCTACACCTTC
15	TRBJ1-2	TRBD1	once	TRBV7-9	CASSLEQGALYGYTF	TGTGCCAGCAGCTTAGAACAGGGGGCACTCTATGGCTACACCTTC
14	TRBJ1-2	-	-	TRBV9	CASSLQGPNYGYTF	TGTGCCAGCAGCCTACAGGGACCTAACTATGGCTACACCTTC
18	TRBJ2-6	-	-	TRBV7-8	CASSTYRVPYSGANVLTF	TGTGCCAGCAGCACCTACAGGGTCCCTTACTCTGGGGCCAACGTCCTGACTTTC
13	TRBJ1-1	-	-	TRBV6-5	CASTNPAGAEAFF	TGTGCCAGCACCAACCCCGCGGGGGCCGAAGCTTTCTTT
14	TRBJ2-7	TRBD2	-	TRBV7-9	CASSPSGGDYEQYF	TGTGCCAGCAGCCCCAGTGGGGGGGACTACGAGCAGTACTTC
15	TRBJ2-3	-	-	TRBV6-5	CASSRGGGGTDTQYF	TGTGCCAGCAGTCGAGGGGGCGGGGGCACAGATACGCAGTATTTT
15	TRBJ1-1	-	-	TRBV6-5	CASSYSGRGDTEAFF	TGTGCCAGCAGTTACTCGGGGCGGGGGGACACTGAAGCTTTCTTT
15	TRBJ2-7	TRBD1	-	TRBV6-1	CAVNQQDRFSYEQYF	TGTGCCGTGAACCAACAGGACAGGTTCTCCTACGAGCAGTACTTC
13	TRBJ2-5	TRBD2	once	TRBV27	CASTVSGGETQYF	TGTGCCAGCACCGTTAGCGGGGGAGAGACCCAGTACTTC
11	TRBJ2-3	-	-	TRBV2	CASSIADTQYF	TGTGCCAGCAGTATCGCAGATACGCAGTATTTT
13	TRBJ1-2	TRBD1	-	TRBV10-1	CASSDRTGDGYTF	TGCGCCAGCAGTGACCGGACAGGGGATGGCTACACCTTC
14	TRBJ2-7	TRBD1	-	TRBV5-1	CASSRDRGVDEQYF	TGCGCCAGCAGCCGGGACAGGGGGGTCGACGAGCAGTACTTC
17	TRBJ2-7	-	-	TRBV27	CASSLAVRDTGWYEQYF	TGTGCCAGCAGTTTAGCGGTCCGGGACACGGGATGGTACGAGCAGTACTTC
15	TRBJ2-1	TRBD2	-	TRBV28	CASSSPGLVNNEQFF	TGTGCCAGCAGTTCCCCGGGACTAGTCAACAATGAGCAGTTCTTC
12	TRBJ1-4	-	-	TRBV2	CASSVSGEKLFF	TGTGCCAGCAGCGTCTCGGGGGAAAAACTGTTTTTT
17	TRBJ1-1	-	-	TRBV4-1	CASSQGPAGAGMTEAFF	TGCGCCAGCAGCCAAGGGCCCGCGGGGGCGGGGATGACTGAAGCTTTCTTT
13	TRBJ2-7	-	-	TRBV11-2	CASSKDFSYEQYF	TGTGCCAGCAGCAAGGACTTCTCCTACGAGCAGTACTTC
15	TRBJ2-1	-	-	TRBV9	CASSVDPGSYNEQFF	TGTGCCAGCAGCGTAGACCCGGGGTCCTACAATGAGCAGTTCTTC
15	TRBJ2-5	-	-	TRBV7-2	CASSLVGSPGETQYF	TGTGCCAGCAGCTTAGTTGGGAGTCCGGGGGAGACCCAGTACTTC
15	TRBJ2-2	TRBD1	-	TRBV4-1	CASSHATGNSGELFF	TGCGCCAGCAGCCACGCGACAGGGAACTCCGGGGAGCTGTTTTTT
15	TRBJ2-1	-	-	TRBV14	CASSQGAVLYNEQFF	TGTGCCAGCAGCCAAGGGGCTGTTCTATACAATGAGCAGTTCTTC
16	TRBJ1-5	-	-	TRBV30	CAWSTGNTLSNQPQHF	TGTGCCTGGAGCACAGGGAATACGTTGAGCAATCAGCCCCAGCATTTT
15	TRBJ2-1	TRBD1	-	TRBV7-7	CASSSDRGSYNEQFF	TGTGCCAGCAGTTCGGACAGGGGATCCTACAATGAGCAGTTCTTC
14	TRBJ1-1	-	-	TRBV9	CASSVGGVNTEAFF	TGTGCCAGCAGCGTCGGAGGGGTGAACACTGAAGCTTTCTTT
15	TRBJ1-1	-	-	TRBV19	CASSISGGLSAEAFF	TGTGCCAGTAGTATCTCCGGAGGCCTGAGTGCTGAAGCTTTCTTT
16	TRBJ2-3	-	-	TRBV4-1	CASSQDRRGGPDTQYF	TGCGCCAGCAGCCAAGATAGGAGGGGGGGGCCAGATACGCAGTATTTT
15	TRBJ1-2	-	once	TRBV28	CASSLTTRTDYGYTF	TGTGCCAGCAGTTTAACCACCCGGACAGACTATGGCTACACCTTC
15	TRBJ1-1	-	-	TRBV5-8	CASSLGLPVNTEAFF	TGTGCCAGCAGCTTAGGACTGCCCGTGAACACTGAAGCTTTCTTT
16	TRBJ1-3	-	-	TRBV7-2	CASSSAGLVVGNTIYF	TGTGCCAGCAGCTCCGCCGGACTAGTGGTGGGAAACACCATATATTTT
15	TRBJ2-1	-	-	TRBV9	CASSVGGTRYNEQFF	TGTGCCAGCAGCGTAGGAGGGACTCGATACAATGAGCAGTTCTTC
12	TRBJ1-5	-	-	TRBV19	CASSTNRAPQHF	TGTGCCAGTAGTACAAACAGAGCGCCCCAGCATTTT
16	TRBJ1-6	-	-	TRBV21-1	CASSKGGDEYNSPLHF	TGTGCCAGCAGCAAAGGGGGGGATGAGTATAATTCACCCCTCCACTTT
15	TRBJ2-7	-	-	TRBV18	CASSPGGQLTYEQYF	TGTGCCAGCTCACCGGGGGGACAGTTGACCTACGAGCAGTACTTC
17	TRBJ1-3	-	-	TRBV4-1	CASSLDIRQVLGNTIYF	TGCGCCAGCAGCTTAGATATCCGTCAAGTGCTGGGAAACACCATATATTTT
18	TRBJ1-2	-	-	TRBV7-6	CASSLFSGQPDPNYGYTF	TGTGCCAGCAGCTTATTCAGCGGACAGCCGGATCCGAACTATGGCTACACCTTC
15	TRBJ2-1	TRBD2	-	TRBV6-1	CASSSRLAGVNEQFF	TGTGCCAGCAGTTCTAGACTAGCGGGAGTGAATGAGCAGTTCTTC
15	TRBJ2-1	TRBD2	-	TRBV25-1	CASTLAGGPGNEQFF	TGTGCCAGCACTTTAGCGGGAGGGCCGGGCAATGAGCAGTTCTTC
16	TRBJ1-1	-	-	TRBV29-1	CSVDPRAGAENTEAFF	TGCAGCGTTGATCCCCGGGCAGGGGCAGAGAACACTGAAGCTTTCTTT
15	TRBJ2-5	TRBD2	-	TRBV5-1	CASSLRSGYQETQYF	TGCGCCAGCAGCTTGCGTAGCGGGTACCAAGAGACCCAGTACTTC
15	TRBJ1-1	-	-	TRBV29-1	CSVEDPTKRGTEAFF	TGCAGCGTTGAAGACCCCACCAAAAGGGGCACTGAAGCTTTCTTT
11	TRBJ2-7	-	-	TRBV30	CAWSVGGEQYF	TGTGCCTGGAGTGTAGGGGGCGAGCAGTACTTC
14	TRBJ1-5	-	once	TRBV6-6	CASSLQGSNQPQHF	TGTGCCAGCAGTCTACAGGGAAGCAATCAGCCCCAGCATTTT
15	TRBJ2-1	-	-	TRBV28	CASSLPVLGWNEQFF	TGTGCCAGCAGCTTACCTGTACTAGGGTGGAATGAGCAGTTCTTC
17	TRBJ1-2	TRBD1	-	TRBV28	CASSKPQTGGYVYGYTF	TGTGCCAGCAGCAAACCCCAGACAGGGGGCTATGTCTATGGCTACACCTTC
15	TRBJ2-7	TRBD1	-	TRBV18	CASSLGQGGTYEQYF	TGTGCCAGCTCCCTAGGACAGGGGGGGACCTACGAGCAGTACTTC
17	TRBJ1-1	-	-	TRBV7-2	CASSYQSGLPMNTEAFF	TGTGCCAGCAGCTATCAGTCGGGGTTGCCTATGAACACTGAAGCTTTCTTT
15	TRBJ1-1	TRBD1	once	TRBV5-1	CASSFRGTLNTEAFF	TGCGCCAGCAGCTTCAGGGGGACACTAAACACTGAAGCTTTCTTT
12	TRBJ1-1	-	-	TRBV29-1	CSVEPTNTEAFF	TGCAGCGTTGAGCCTACGAACACTGAAGCTTTCTTT
12	TRBJ2-7	-	-	TRBV6-6	CASSYGRDEQYF	TGTGCCAGCAGTTACGGCAGGGACGAGCAGTACTTC
16	TRBJ2-5	-	once	TRBV11-2	CASRPGRGLAVETQYF	TGTGCCAGCAGACCGGGTAGGGGGTTGGCTGTCGAGACCCAGTACTTC
16	TRBJ2-2	TRBD1	once	TRBV4-2	CASSQDSQGAVGELFF	TGTGCCAGCAGCCAAGATTCACAGGGGGCTGTCGGGGAGCTGTTTTTT
16	TRBJ2-7	TRBD2	-	TRBV9	CASSPKRGEGFYEQYF	TGTGCCAGCAGCCCGAAACGAGGGGAGGGATTTTACGAGCAGTACTTC
21	TRBJ1-3	-	-	TRBV13	CASSLGPGSREGANSGNTIYF	TGTGCCAGCAGCTTAGGCCCTGGGTCCAGGGAGGGCGCAAACTCTGGAAACACCATATATTTT
12	TRBJ2-7	TRBD1	-	TRBV30	CAWDRGKYEQYF	TGTGCCTGGGACAGGGGGAAGTACGAGCAGTACTTC
16	TRBJ2-4	TRBD1	-	TRBV19	CASSVGTALAKNIQYF	TGTGCCAGTAGTGTCGGGACAGCCCTAGCCAAAAACATTCAGTACTTC